The T cell receptor beta chain described here comes from a study of shared clonotypes between healthy human individuals. The study, taken as a whole, reports: The study found lower generation probabilities in non-shared clonotypes than in those shared by all four donors.

Germline assignment: CDR1 MNHNS and CDR2 SASEGT. Trimming stripped 7 bases from V and 7 bases from J, with 10 bases between. The CDR3 covers 11 residues. A remark on this clone: Its antigen is undetermined.

The DNA input per sorted-subset replicate PCR was around 200 ng, corresponding to 25,000 to 30,000 T cell genomes. Authors' processing steps: Filtering of immunoSEQ junctional sequences could not match full-length read filtering. Using immunoSEQ multiplex PCR, the repertoire was profiled, and TCRdb retains in-frame clones only, with some absent. Clonal size and the V and J genes are those of that table, whereas D and trimming came from the DNA. In the table there are about 1,900,000 clones, around 96% of which are singletons. Terminally differentiated effector memory CD45RA+ cells were excluded from the naive CD8 cells, which were CD45RO-negative and positively selected for CCR7.

The chain uses TRBV6-1 and TRBJ1-1; perhaps TRBD1 as D (5 bases). The receptor comes from a man between 18 and 35 years old in good health. Sequencing was performed on naive CD8+ T cells sorted from blood. CDR3 bases: TGTGCCAGCAAGTCCAGGGTTGAAGCTTTCTTT. Its translation: CASKSRVEAFF.